Each of the 8 T cell receptor beta chains below was sequenced from the same sample in a study of technical replicates of blood from several donors. Assay: immunoSEQ multiplex PCR; the TCRdb copy retains only in-frame clones and omits some. The top ten clones hold 0.25% to 0.3% of a sample with under 95,000 clones, around 94% of them seen once. The sequenced sample consisted of T cells isolated from PBMCs. The origin of the receptors is a human donor in good health.

The chain uses TRBV19 and TRBJ1-1, with TRBD1 matching over 8 bases. The germline V gene has CDR1 LNHDA and CDR2 SQIVND (reference sequence). V lost 7 bases and J lost 1; bases outside the gene matches: 5. This CDR3 region has 14 residues. The CDR3 coding sequence is TGTGCCAGTAACTCGGACAGGGCGAACACTGAAGCTTTCTTT. This sequence encodes CASNSDRANTEAFF.

The gene calls are TRBV14 and TRBJ2-1, with D tentatively TRBD2 (6 bases). This CDR3 is built from 15 residues. Trimming left V 4 bases short and J 8 bases short, with 18 bases between. Germline values: CDR1 SGHDN, CDR2 FVKESK. The CDR3 spells CASSLGRGRRDEQFF. The CDR3 DNA reads TGTGCCAGCAGCCTCGGGCGGGGTAGGCGGGATGAGCAGTTCTTC.

DNA for the CDR3: TGTGCCACCTCCAATTGGGCGGGGGTGGACACCGGGGAGCTGTTTTTT. This codes for CATSNWAGVDTGELFF. The genes are TRBV15 and TRBJ2-2; 7 positions agree with TRBD2. The length of the CDR3 is 16 residues. The V segment lost 8 bases and the J segment 3 bases; nucleotides outside the gene matches: 12. Germline loops: CDR1 LNHNV, CDR2 YYDKDF (reference sequence).

J is TRBJ1-6 and V is TRBV5-1, with D possibly being TRBD1 (6 bases). The CDR3 covers 15 residues. Per germline, CDR1 SGHRS and CDR2 YFSETQ. The V and J ends lost 5 bases and 9 bases respectively, with 18 bases between them. The CDR3 DNA is TGCGCCAGCAGGCCTCTAACAGGGTTGGGTTCACCCCTCCACTTT. This codes for CASRPLTGLGSPLHF.

The chain joins TRBV27 to TRBJ2-2, with D hard to call. Trimming took off 6 bases at V and 2 bases at J, with 7 bases between the two ends. This CDR3 comprises 13 residues. From germline, CDR1 is MNHEY and CDR2 SMNVEV (reference sequence). The chain's CDR3 is CASRPSNTGELFF. The CDR3 bases are TGTGCCAGCAGGCCCAGTAACACCGGGGAGCTGTTTTTT.

The J gene is TRBJ1-4, the V gene TRBV19; 9 positions agree with TRBD1. CDR1 and CDR2 from the germline V gene are LNHDA and SQIVND (reference sequence). The length of the CDR3 is 19 residues. Trimming cost V 7 bases and J 8 bases; bases outside gene matches: 23. The CDR3 DNA reads as TGTGCCAGTACCCCAAATTGGGGGGACAGGGACGTACGAGGGGAAAAACTGTTTTTT. Residues: CASTPNWGDRDVRGEKLFF.

The chain carries TRBV7-9 and TRBJ2-7; possibly TRBD2 for D (5 bases). The CDR3 consists of 14 residues. Germline CDR1 and CDR2: SEHNR and FQNEAQ (reference sequence). V was trimmed by 6 bases and J by 3 bases, leaving 15 bases between them. The DNA for the CDR3 is TGTGCCAGCAGGGGAAATAGCGCGGACTACGAGCAGTACTTC. Its protein is CASRGNSADYEQYF.

The chain joins TRBV5-1 to TRBJ1-3; the match to TRBD1 covers 7 bases. With 4 bases clipped from V and 0 bases from J, the junction kept 4 bases outside the gene matches. Germline CDR1 is SGHRS and CDR2 is YFSETQ. CDR3 length equals 15 residues. For the CDR3, the DNA is TGCGCCAGCAGCGACGACAGGGCCTCTGGAAACACCATATATTTT. It specifies CASSDDRASGNTIYF.